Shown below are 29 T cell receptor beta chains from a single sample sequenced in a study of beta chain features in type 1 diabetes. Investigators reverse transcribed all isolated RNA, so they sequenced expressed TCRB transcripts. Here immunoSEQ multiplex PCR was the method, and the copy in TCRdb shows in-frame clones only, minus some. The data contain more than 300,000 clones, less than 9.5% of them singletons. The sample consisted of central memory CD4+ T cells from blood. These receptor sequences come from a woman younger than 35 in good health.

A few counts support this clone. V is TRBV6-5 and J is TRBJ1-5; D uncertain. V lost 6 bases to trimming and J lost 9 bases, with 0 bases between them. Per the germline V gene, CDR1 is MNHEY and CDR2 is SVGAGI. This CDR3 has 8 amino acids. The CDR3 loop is CASRPQHF. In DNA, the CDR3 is TGTGCCAGCAGGCCCCAGCATTTT.

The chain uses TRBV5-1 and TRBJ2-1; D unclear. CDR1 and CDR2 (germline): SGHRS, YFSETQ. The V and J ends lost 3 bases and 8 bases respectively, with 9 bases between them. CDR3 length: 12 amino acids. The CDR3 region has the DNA TGCGCCAGCAGCTCGCCCGGACATGAGCAGTTCTTC. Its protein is CASSSPGHEQFF.

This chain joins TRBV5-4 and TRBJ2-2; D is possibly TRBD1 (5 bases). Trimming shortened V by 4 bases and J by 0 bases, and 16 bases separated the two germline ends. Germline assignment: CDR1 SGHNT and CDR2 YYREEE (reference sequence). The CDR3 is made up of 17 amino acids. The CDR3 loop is CASSPDLDRANTGELFF. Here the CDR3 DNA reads TGTGCCAGCAGCCCCGACTTAGACAGAGCGAACACCGGGGAGCTGTTTTTT.

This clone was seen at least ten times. CDR3 DNA sequence: TGTGCCAGCAGCTTAGACAGGACGGCTCAGACCCAGTACTTC. As protein: CASSLDRTAQTQYF. The V call is TRBV7-9, the J call TRBJ2-5; maybe TRBD1 (5 bases). Germline V gene sequence: CDR1 SEHNR, CDR2 FQNEAQ (reference sequence). V lost 1 base and J 6 bases, leaving 12 bases between the germline ends. The CDR3 covers 14 residues.

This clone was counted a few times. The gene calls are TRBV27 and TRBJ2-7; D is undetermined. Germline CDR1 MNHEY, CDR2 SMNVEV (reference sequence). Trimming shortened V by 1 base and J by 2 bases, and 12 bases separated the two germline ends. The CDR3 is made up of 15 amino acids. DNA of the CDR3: TGTGCCAGCAGTTTATATGCAGGTGGGCCCTACGAGCAGTACTTC. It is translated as CASSLYAGGPYEQYF.

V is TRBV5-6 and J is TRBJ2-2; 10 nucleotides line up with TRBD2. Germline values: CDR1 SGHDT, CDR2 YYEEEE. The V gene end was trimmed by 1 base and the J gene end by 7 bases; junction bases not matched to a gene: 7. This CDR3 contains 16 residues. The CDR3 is CASSLIGLADDGELFF. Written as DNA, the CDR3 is TGTGCCAGCAGCTTGATCGGACTAGCGGATGACGGGGAGCTGTTTTTT.

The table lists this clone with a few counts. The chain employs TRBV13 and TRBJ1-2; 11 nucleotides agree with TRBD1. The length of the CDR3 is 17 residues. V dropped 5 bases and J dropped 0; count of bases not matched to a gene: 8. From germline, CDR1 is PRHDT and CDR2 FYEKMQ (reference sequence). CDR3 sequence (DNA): TGTGCCAGCAGCATCCGGGACAGGGGGTCTTCTAACTATGGCTACACCTTC. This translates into CASSIRDRGSSNYGYTF.

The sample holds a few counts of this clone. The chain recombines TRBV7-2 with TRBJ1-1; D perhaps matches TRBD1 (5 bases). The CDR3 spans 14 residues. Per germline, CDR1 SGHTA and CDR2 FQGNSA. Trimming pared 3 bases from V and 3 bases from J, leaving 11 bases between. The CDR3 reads CASSLQGRDTEAFF. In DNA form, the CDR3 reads TGTGCCAGCAGCTTGCAGGGTAGGGACACTGAAGCTTTCTTT.

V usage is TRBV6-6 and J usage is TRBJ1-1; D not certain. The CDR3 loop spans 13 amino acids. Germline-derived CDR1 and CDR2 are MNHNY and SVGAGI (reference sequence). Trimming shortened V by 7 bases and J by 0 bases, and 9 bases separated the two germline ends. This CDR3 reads CASTRTLNTEAFF. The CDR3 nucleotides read TGTGCCAGCACCAGGACTTTGAACACTGAAGCTTTCTTT.

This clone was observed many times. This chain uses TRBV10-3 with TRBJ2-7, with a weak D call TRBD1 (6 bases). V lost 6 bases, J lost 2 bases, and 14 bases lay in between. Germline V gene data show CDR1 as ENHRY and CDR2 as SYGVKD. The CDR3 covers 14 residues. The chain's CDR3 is CAIRTTGHPYEQYF. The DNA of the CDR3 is TGTGCCATCAGAACAACAGGGCATCCCTACGAGCAGTACTTC.

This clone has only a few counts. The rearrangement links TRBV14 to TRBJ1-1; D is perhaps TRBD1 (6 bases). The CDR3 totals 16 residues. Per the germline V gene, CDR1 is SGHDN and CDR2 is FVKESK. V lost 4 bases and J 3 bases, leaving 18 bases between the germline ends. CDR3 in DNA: TGTGCCAGCAGCCCACTCTCACAGGGCAGGGACACTGAAGCTTTCTTT. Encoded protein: CASSPLSQGRDTEAFF. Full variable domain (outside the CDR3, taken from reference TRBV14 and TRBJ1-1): EAGVTQFPSHSVIEKGQTVTLRCDPISGHDNLYWYRRVMGKEIKFLLHFVKESKQDESGMPNNRFLAERTGGTYSTLKVQPAELEDSGVYFCASSPLSQGRDTEAFFGQGTRLTVV.

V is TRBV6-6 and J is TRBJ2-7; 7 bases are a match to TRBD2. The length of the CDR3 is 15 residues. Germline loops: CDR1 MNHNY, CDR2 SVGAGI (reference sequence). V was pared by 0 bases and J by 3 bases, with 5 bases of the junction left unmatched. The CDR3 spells CASSYSRLAGYEQYF. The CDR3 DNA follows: TGTGCCAGCAGTTACTCGAGACTAGCTGGCTACGAGCAGTACTTC.

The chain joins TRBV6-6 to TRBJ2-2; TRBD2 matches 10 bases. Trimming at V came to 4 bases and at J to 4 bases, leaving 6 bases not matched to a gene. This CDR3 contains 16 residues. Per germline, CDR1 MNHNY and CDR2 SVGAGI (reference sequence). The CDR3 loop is CASSLLAGRGTGELFF. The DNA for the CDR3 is TGTGCCAGCAGTTTACTAGCGGGGCGTGGCACCGGGGAGCTGTTTTTT.

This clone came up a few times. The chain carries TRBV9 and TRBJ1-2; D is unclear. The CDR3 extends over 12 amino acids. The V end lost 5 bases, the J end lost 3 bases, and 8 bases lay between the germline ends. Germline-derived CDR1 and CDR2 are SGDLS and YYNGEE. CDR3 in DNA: TGTGCCAGCAGGGGCGAGGACTATGGCTACACCTTC. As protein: CASRGEDYGYTF. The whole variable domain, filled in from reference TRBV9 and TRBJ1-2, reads DSGVTQTPKHLITATGQRVTLRCSPRSGDLSVYWYQQSLDQGLQFLIQYYNGEERAKGNILERFSAQQFPDLHSELNLSSLELGDSALYFCASRGEDYGYTFGSGTRLTVV.

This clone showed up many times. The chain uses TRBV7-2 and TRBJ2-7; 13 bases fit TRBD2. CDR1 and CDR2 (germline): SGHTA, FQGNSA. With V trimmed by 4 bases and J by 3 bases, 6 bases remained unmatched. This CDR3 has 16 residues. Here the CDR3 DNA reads TGTGCCAGCAGCTCCCGATGGACTAGCGGGAGCTACGAGCAGTACTTC. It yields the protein CASSSRWTSGSYEQYF.

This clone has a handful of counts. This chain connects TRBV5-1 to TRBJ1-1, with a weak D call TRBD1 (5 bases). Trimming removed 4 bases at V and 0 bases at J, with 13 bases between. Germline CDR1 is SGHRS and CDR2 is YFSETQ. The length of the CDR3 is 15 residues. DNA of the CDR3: TGCGCCAGCAGCCCCGGTTGGGGGATGAACACTGAAGCTTTCTTT. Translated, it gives CASSPGWGMNTEAFF.

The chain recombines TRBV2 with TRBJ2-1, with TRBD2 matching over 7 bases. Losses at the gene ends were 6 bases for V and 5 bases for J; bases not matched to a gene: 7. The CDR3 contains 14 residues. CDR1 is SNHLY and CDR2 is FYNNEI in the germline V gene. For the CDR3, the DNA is TGTGCCAGCAGGGCCGGGACTATCCACAATGAGCAGTTCTTC. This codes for CASRAGTIHNEQFF.

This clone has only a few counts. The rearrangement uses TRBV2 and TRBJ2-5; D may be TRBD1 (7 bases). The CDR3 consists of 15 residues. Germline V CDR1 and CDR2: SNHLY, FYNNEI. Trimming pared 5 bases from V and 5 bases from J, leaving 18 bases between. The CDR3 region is CASSRGQGGMETQYF. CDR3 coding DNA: TGTGCCAGCAGTAGGGGGCAGGGAGGTATGGAGACCCAGTACTTC.

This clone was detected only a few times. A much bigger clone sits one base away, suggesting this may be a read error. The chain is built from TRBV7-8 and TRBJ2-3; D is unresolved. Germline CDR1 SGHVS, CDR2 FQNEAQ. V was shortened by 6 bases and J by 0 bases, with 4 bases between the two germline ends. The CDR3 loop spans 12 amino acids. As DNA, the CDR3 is TGTGCCAGCAGGGCTAGCACAGATACGCAGTATTTT. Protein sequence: CASRASTDTQYF. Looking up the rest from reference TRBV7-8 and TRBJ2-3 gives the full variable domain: GAGVSQSPRYKVAKRGQDVALRCDPISGHVSLFWYQQALGQGPEFLTYFQNEAQLDKSGLPSDRFFAERPEGSVSTLKIQRTQQEDSAVYLCASRASTDTQYFGPGTRLTVL.

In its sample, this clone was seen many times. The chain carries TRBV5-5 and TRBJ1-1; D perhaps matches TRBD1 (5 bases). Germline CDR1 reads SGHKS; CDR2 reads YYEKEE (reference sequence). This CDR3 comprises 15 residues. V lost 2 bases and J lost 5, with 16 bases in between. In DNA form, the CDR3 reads TGTGCCAGCAGCTTCTCTAAGGGGCGAGGAACTGAAGCTTTCTTT. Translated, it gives CASSFSKGRGTEAFF.

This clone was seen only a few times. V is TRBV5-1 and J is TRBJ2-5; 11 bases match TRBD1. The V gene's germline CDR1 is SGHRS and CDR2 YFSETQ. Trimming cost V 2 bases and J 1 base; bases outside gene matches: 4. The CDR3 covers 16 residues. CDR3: CASSLSDRGRQETQYF. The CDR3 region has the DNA TGCGCCAGCAGCTTATCGGACAGGGGGCGCCAAGAGACCCAGTACTTC.

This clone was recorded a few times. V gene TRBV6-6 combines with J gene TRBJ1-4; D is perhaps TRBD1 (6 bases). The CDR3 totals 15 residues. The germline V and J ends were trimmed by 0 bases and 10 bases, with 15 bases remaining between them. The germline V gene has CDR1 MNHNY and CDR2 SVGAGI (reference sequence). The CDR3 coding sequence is TGTGCCAGCAGTTACTCGAACAGGGATCCCGGAAAACTGTTTTTT. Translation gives CASSYSNRDPGKLFF.

CDR3 residues: CASSSTKGGSYEQYF. For the CDR3, the DNA is TGTGCCAGCAGTTCCACTAAGGGGGGCTCCTACGAGCAGTACTTC. The V call is TRBV6-5, the J call TRBJ2-7; possibly TRBD1 or TRBD2 for D (6 bases each). The CDR3 spans 15 residues. From germline, CDR1 is MNHEY and CDR2 SVGAGI. Trimming stripped 4 bases from V and 0 bases from J, with 13 bases between.

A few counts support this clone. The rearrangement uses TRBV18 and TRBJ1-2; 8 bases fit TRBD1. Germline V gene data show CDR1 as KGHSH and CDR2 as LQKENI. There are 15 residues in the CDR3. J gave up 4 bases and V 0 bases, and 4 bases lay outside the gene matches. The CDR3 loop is CASSPPRGQGYGYTF. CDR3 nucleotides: TGTGCCAGCTCACCACCCCGCGGACAGGGCTATGGCTACACCTTC. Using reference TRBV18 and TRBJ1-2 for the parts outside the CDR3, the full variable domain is NAGVMQNPRHLVRRRGQEARLRCSPMKGHSHVYWYRQLPEEGLKFMVYLQKENIIDESGMPKERFSAEFPKEGPSILRIQQVVRGDSAAYFCASSPPRGQGYGYTFGSGTRLTVV.

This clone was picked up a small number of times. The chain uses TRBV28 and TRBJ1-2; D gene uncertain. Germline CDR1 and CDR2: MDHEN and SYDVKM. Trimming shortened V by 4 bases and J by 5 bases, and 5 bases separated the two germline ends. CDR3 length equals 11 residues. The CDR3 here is CASSYLYGYTF. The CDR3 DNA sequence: TGTGCCAGCAGTTACCTATATGGCTACACCTTC.

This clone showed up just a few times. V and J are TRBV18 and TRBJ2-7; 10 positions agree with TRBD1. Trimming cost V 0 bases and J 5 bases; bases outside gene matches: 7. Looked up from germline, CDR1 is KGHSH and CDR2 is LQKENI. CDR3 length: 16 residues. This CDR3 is CASSPPWGQGSDEQYF. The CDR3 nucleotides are TGTGCCAGCTCACCACCCTGGGGACAGGGGAGCGACGAGCAGTACTTC.

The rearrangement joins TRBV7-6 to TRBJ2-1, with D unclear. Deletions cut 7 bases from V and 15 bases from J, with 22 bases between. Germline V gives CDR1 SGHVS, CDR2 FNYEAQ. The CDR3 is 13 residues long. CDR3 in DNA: TGTGCCAGCACTCCAGAAAGGGCGTCCGAACGGTTCTTC. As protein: CASTPERASERFF.

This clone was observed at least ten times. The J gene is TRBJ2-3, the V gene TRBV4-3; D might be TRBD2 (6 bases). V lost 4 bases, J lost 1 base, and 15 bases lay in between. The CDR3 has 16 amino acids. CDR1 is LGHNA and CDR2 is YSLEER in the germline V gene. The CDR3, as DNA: TGCGCCAGCAGCCGGGACTGGCGGGGCGGCACAGATACGCAGTATTTT. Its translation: CASSRDWRGGTDTQYF.

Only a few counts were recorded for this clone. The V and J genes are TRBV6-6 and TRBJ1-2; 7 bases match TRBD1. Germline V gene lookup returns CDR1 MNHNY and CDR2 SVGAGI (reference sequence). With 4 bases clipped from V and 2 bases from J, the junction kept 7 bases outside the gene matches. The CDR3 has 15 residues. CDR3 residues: CASSSPSRGNYGYTF. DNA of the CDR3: TGTGCCAGCAGTTCTCCGAGCAGGGGGAACTATGGCTACACCTTC.